Presented here are 8 T cell receptor beta chains from one specimen sequenced in a study of lymphopenia after photon versus proton radiotherapy. The assay was immunoSEQ multiplex PCR, and TCRdb's table has in-frame clones only and misses some. The sample lists about 50,000 clones; 92% were seen once. Sequencing was performed on peripheral blood, taken from a patient treated with photon-based radiotherapy. Receptor source: a woman aged 40 to 50 with cholangiocarcinoma.

This chain connects TRBV7-3 to TRBJ2-6, with D perhaps TRBD1 (6 bases). Germline CDR1 is SGHTA and CDR2 is FQGTGA. This CDR3 contains 17 residues. Trimming stripped 5 bases from V and 2 bases from J, with 16 bases between. The CDR3 region is CASSPQPRDTGANVLTF. Here the CDR3 DNA reads TGTGCCAGCAGCCCGCAGCCCCGGGACACTGGGGCCAACGTCCTGACTTTC.

The chain carries TRBV30 and TRBJ2-7, with D possibly TRBD1 on 6 matching bases. Germline V gene lookup returns CDR1 GTSNPN and CDR2 SVGIG (reference sequence). Trimming removed 2 bases from V and 6 bases from J, with 14 bases in between. The CDR3 consists of 13 residues. The CDR3 here is CAWSLQGTGEQYF. The CDR3 coding sequence is TGTGCCTGGAGTTTACAGGGTACAGGCGAGCAGTACTTC.

The CDR3 DNA reads as TGTGCCAGCAGCTTTAGCGGGTTCTCCTACAATGAGCAGTTCTTC. This sequence encodes CASSFSGFSYNEQFF. The J gene is TRBJ2-1, the V gene TRBV9, with 7 bases aligning to TRBD2. CDR3 length: 15 amino acids. The ends lost 4 bases at V and 0 bases at J; junction bases unmatched: 4. From germline, CDR1 is SGDLS and CDR2 YYNGEE.

The J gene is TRBJ2-2, the V gene TRBV7-8; tentatively, D is TRBD1 (6 bases). V dropped 4 bases and J dropped 1 base, with 13 bases sitting between them. Germline V gene data show CDR1 as SGHVS and CDR2 as FQNEAQ. This CDR3 has 16 amino acids. DNA for the CDR3: TGTGCCAGCAGCTCGTCCACAGGGCGGAACACCGGGGAGCTGTTTTTT. It is translated as CASSSSTGRNTGELFF.

Turning to this clone: One end of the junction does not line up with germline, which may come from a read error. This chain uses TRBV2 with TRBJ1-1; TRBD1 aligns across 8 bases. The CDR3 totals 15 residues. The germline V gene encodes CDR1 SNHLY and CDR2 FYNNEI. CDR3 coding DNA: TGTGCCAGCAATGAACTGGACAGGGTTGACACTGAAGCTTTCTTT. Amino acid sequence: CASNELDRVDTEAFF. Combining the CDR3 with reference TRBV2 and TRBJ1-1 gives the whole variable domain EPEVTQTPSHQVTQMGQEVILRCVPISNHLYFYWYRQILGQKVEFLVSFYNNEISEKSEIFDDQFSVERPDGSNFTLKIRSTKLEDSAMYFCASNELDRVDTEAFFGQGTRLTVV.

This clone was counted between two and nine times. The rearrangement links TRBV4-1 to TRBJ1-1; 7 bases align to TRBD1. Germline assignment: CDR1 MGHRA and CDR2 YSYEKL. The CDR3 is made up of 15 amino acids. The V segment lost 2 bases and the J segment 0 bases; nucleotides outside the gene matches: 3. The CDR3 spells CASSQNDRVNTEAFF. CDR3 coding DNA: TGCGCCAGCAGCCAAAACGACAGGGTGAACACTGAAGCTTTCTTT.

The V gene is TRBV5-4, the J gene TRBJ1-1; D perhaps matches TRBD1 (6 bases). CDR1 and CDR2 from the germline V gene are SGHNT and YYREEE (reference sequence). Trimming left V 4 bases short and J 5 bases short, with 12 bases between. The CDR3 has 13 amino acids. The chain's CDR3 is CASSTPGETEAFF. Here the CDR3 DNA reads TGTGCCAGCAGCACACCAGGGGAAACTGAAGCTTTCTTT.

This clone has just one count. The CDR3 bases are TGTGCCATCAGAAAGGACAGTACCTACGAGCAGTACTTC. It encodes CAIRKDSTYEQYF. The gene calls are TRBV10-3 and TRBJ2-7; TRBD1 might be the D (6 bases). The CDR3 length is 13 residues. Trimming removed 6 bases from V and 2 bases from J, with 11 bases in between. The germline V gene has CDR1 ENHRY and CDR2 SYGVKD.